This T cell receptor beta chain was identified during a study of vaccination and CD4 T cells after COVID-19. In its sample, this clonotype was seen a few times. What it recognizes is unknown. Unmatched junction bases numbered 10, after V lost 6 bases and J lost 0 bases. From germline, CDR1 is MNHNS and CDR2 SASEGT. This CDR3 has 17 amino acids. As to treatment: roughly 11-day PBMC culture with coronavirus spike peptide pools or control peptides (ViraFEST assay). With peptide pools, ViraFEST first expanded antigen-specific T cells and afterwards sequenced their TCRs. Sequencing of DNA taken from cultured CD4+ T cells relied on the Oncomine TCR Beta short-read assay. Scientists extracted genomic DNA from CD4+ T cells grown in culture. From the PCR reads, TCRdb called clonotypes with MiXCR, one entry per CDR3 protein. The sample lists over 12,000 distinct CDR3 sequences, around a third occurring once.

The TCR comes from a human donor who had recovered from COVID-19. The chain is built from TRBV6-1 and TRBJ2-1, with TRBD1 matching 8 bases. The specimen was CD4+ T cells from blood, cultured in vitro, collected after SARS-CoV-2 vaccination. The CDR3, as DNA: TGTGCCAGCAGGCTCCGGGACAGGATGGACTCCTACAATGAGCAGTTCTTC. Its protein is CASRLRDRMDSYNEQFF.